These T cell receptor beta chains were read from a single sample in a study of PD-1 blockade in classical Hodgkin lymphoma. Assay used: immunoSEQ multiplex PCR; TCRdb lists only in-frame clones, some missing. The table includes under 30,000 clones, over 60% detected once. Material: peripheral blood mononuclear cells (PBMCs), obtained at baseline. All receptors come from a human donor with classical Hodgkin lymphoma. The CDR3 runs from the conserved cysteine through the conserved F or W. A D gene is named only where the DNA matches it firmly. Some rows have no size entry. The others give once, few or many, or a class for an expanded clone.

CDR3 length | clone size | J gene | D gene | V gene | CDR3 DNA | CDR3 protein
15 | NA | TRBJ1-4 | NA | TRBV6-6 | TGTGCCAGCAGATACGCCCCCGCCGGGAATGAAAAACTGTTTTTT | CASRYAPAGNEKLFF
14 | NA | TRBJ2-2 | NA | TRBV7-7 | TGTGCCAGCAGCTCTAACAGCAACACCGGGGAGCTGTTTTTT | CASSSNSNTGELFF
15 | NA | TRBJ2-5 | NA | TRBV5-4 | TGTGCCAGCAGCACACCTGACAGGTACCAAGAGACCCAGTACTTC | CASSTPDRYQETQYF
11 | NA | TRBJ2-5 | TRBD2 | TRBV7-9 | TGTGCCAGCAACCCCGCGGGGGCCCAGTACTTC | CASNPAGAQYF
13 | NA | TRBJ2-3 | NA | TRBV5-3 | TGTGCCAGAAGCCCAGTCGTCACAGATACGCAGTATTTT | CARSPVVTDTQYF
12 | once | TRBJ1-1 | NA | TRBV2 | TGTGCCAGCGAAGAGGGGTACACTGAAGCTTTCTTT | CASEEGYTEAFF
14 | NA | TRBJ2-7 | NA | TRBV4-3 | TGCGCCAGCAGCCAAGACCACAATCGGGGGGAGCAGTACTTC | CASSQDHNRGEQYF
15 | NA | TRBJ1-4 | TRBD1 | TRBV7-2 | TGTGCCAGCAGTAAACCGGGACAGGGAGGTGAAAAACTGTTTTTT | CASSKPGQGGEKLFF
16 | once | TRBJ2-1 | NA | TRBV19 | TGTGCCAGTAGTATAGATCGGCTAGGGGGGTACAATGAGCAGTTCTTC | CASSIDRLGGYNEQFF
18 | NA | TRBJ2-6 | NA | TRBV12-5 | TGTGCTAGTGGTCAGACGGGTGCAGGACAAAGTCGGGCCAACGTCCTGACTTTC | CASGQTGAGQSRANVLTF
14 | NA | TRBJ2-7 | NA | TRBV7-7 | TGTGCTAGCAGCCTCACGGATAGCTCCTACGAGCAGTACTTC | CASSLTDSSYEQYF